One T cell receptor (beta chain) is described in this entry. Its antigen is not known. Libraries used 5'RACE template switching adding universal primer site and UMIs. TCRdb re-called the 5' RACE reads and shows each CDR3 protein once, DNA omitted. The sample spans under 500,000 distinct CDR3 sequences; the ten largest clones claim about 7.3%. CDR1 is MNHNS and CDR2 is SASEGT in the germline V gene. The CDR3 runs to 15 residues. This entry belongs to a study of T cells expressing NK-cell markers. Study-wide context: Researchers got TCR beta repertoires out of sorted CD3+CD56+NKG2C+, CD3+CD56+NKG2C- and CD3+CD56-NKG2C+ T cells. Just one sequenced donor of eight was HCMV-seronegative, while seven were seropositive. Study-level findings and limits: Of the CD8+ T cells in more than five donors, roughly 1.0-7.5% belonged to dominant NKG2C+ clonotypes.

This clonotype was sampled from a woman between 18 and 70 years old in good health. The chain has TRBV6-1 and TRBJ1-1; there is no DNA to check the TCRdb D call of TRBD1. Sequences were obtained from blood T cells: a sorted CD56 or NKG2C T cell subset, CD4+ or CD8+ T cells, or bulk PBMC T cells (not recorded which). Here the CDR3 reads CASKDSGTSDGEAFF.